The rows below give T cell receptor beta chains drawn from one sample of a study of cytomegalovirus exposure and HLA in healthy donors. TCRdb's copy holds only in-frame clones and misses some; the assay was immunoSEQ multiplex PCR. The ten most abundant clones cover under 3% of a sample with 70,000 to 80,000 clones. Sequencing was done on a sample of PBMCs. The receptors originated from a man aged 35-49 years in good health and CMV-seronegative. The CDR3 runs from the conserved cysteine through the conserved F or W. D genes are given only for firm matches.

j_call v_call d_call cdr3_aa cdr3_nt
TRBJ1-2 TRBV4-1 TRBD1 CASSQGMGTGNYGYTF TGCGCCAGCAGCCAAGGGATGGGGACAGGCAACTATGGCTACACCTTC
TRBJ1-1 TRBV6-5 - CASSYSIWGGTEAFF TGTGCCAGCAGTTACTCGATTTGGGGAGGCACTGAAGCTTTCTTT
TRBJ2-3 TRBV5-6 - CASSLVGAGDTQYF TGTGCCAGCAGCTTGGTGGGGGCCGGAGATACGCAGTATTTT
TRBJ2-1 TRBV7-3 TRBD1 CASSLDRVNEQFF TGTGCCAGCAGCTTAGACAGGGTCAATGAGCAGTTCTTC
TRBJ1-2 TRBV28 - CASSLGGSRTYGYTF TGTGCCAGCAGTTTGGGGGGATCCAGAACATATGGCTACACCTTC
TRBJ2-7 TRBV7-6 - CASSFRQSSYEQYF TGTGCCAGCAGCTTTCGACAGAGCTCCTACGAGCAGTACTTC
TRBJ2-5 TRBV9 - CASSVGLTQETQYF TGTGCCAGCAGCGTAGGCCTAACCCAAGAGACCCAGTACTTC
TRBJ2-1 TRBV6-1 TRBD1 CASTAAGTGINEQFF TGTGCCAGCACCGCTGCCGGGACAGGGATAAATGAGCAGTTCTTC
TRBJ1-5 TRBV2 - CASSVVTNQPQHF TGTGCCAGCAGTGTAGTCACCAATCAGCCCCAGCATTTT
TRBJ1-5 TRBV19 TRBD1 CASSMVRQGSVQPQHF TGTGCCAGTAGTATGGTTAGACAGGGAAGTGTGCAGCCCCAGCATTTT
TRBJ1-1 TRBV9 - CASSPRDRNTEAFF TGTGCCAGCAGCCCCAGAGACAGGAACACTGAAGCTTTCTTT
TRBJ2-7 TRBV11-1 - CASSLGRGGEYEQYF TGTGCCAGCAGCTTAGGACGCGGGGGCGAGTACGAGCAGTACTTC
TRBJ1-3 TRBV2 - CASSEGRASGNTIYF TGTGCCAGCAGTGAAGGTAGAGCCTCTGGAAACACCATATATTTT
TRBJ1-6 TRBV30 TRBD1 CAWSVQGKNSPLHF TGTGCCTGGAGTGTACAGGGGAAGAATTCACCCCTCCACTTT
TRBJ1-2 TRBV27 TRBD1 CASLDRGGGYTF TGTGCCAGCCTGGACAGGGGAGGTGGCTACACCTTC
TRBJ1-2 TRBV5-1 TRBD1 CASSYGTDYGYTF TGCGCCAGCAGCTACGGGACAGACTATGGCTACACCTTC
TRBJ2-2 TRBV7-3 - CASTFTQGSGELFF TGTGCCAGCACCTTTACACAGGGCTCCGGGGAGCTGTTTTTT
TRBJ2-7 TRBV4-1 - CASSLTLQGANEQYF TGCGCCAGCAGCCTCACGTTACAGGGTGCTAACGAGCAGTACTTC
TRBJ2-5 TRBV11-1 TRBD1 CASSRDRGETQYF TGTGCCAGCAGCCGGGACAGGGGGGAGACCCAGTACTTC
TRBJ2-6 TRBV5-1 TRBD1 CASSSTGTVNSGANVLTF TGCGCCAGCAGCTCCACCGGGACAGTGAACTCTGGGGCCAACGTCCTGACTTTC
TRBJ1-6 TRBV9 TRBD1 CASSIGQGNSPLHF TGTGCCAGCAGTATTGGACAGGGGAATTCACCCCTCCACTTT
TRBJ1-2 TRBV30 - CAWSGVNYGYTF TGTGCCTGGAGCGGGGTGAACTATGGCTACACCTTC
TRBJ1-3 TRBV7-8 TRBD1 CASSAGQGPIGNTIYF TGTGCCAGCAGCGCCGGACAGGGACCCATAGGAAACACCATATATTTT
TRBJ2-1 TRBV11-2 TRBD1 CASRTTGGSYNEQFF TGTGCCAGCAGGACAACAGGGGGTTCCTACAATGAGCAGTTCTTC
TRBJ2-1 TRBV4-2 TRBD2 CASSQGGSGGAPLEQFF TGTGCCAGCAGCCAAGGGGGTAGCGGGGGGGCCCCCCTTGAGCAGTTCTTC
TRBJ2-3 TRBV18 - CASSPPGKNTDTQYF TGTGCCAGCTCTCCGCCGGGGAAGAACACAGATACGCAGTATTTT
TRBJ1-6 TRBV6-5 - CASSYQGLLSNSPLHF TGTGCCAGCAGTTACCAGGGGTTATTGAGTAATTCACCCCTCCACTTT
TRBJ2-7 TRBV5-6 - CASSFSGTASSYEQYF TGTGCCAGCAGCTTCTCCGGGACTGCCTCCTCCTACGAGCAGTACTTC
TRBJ2-5 TRBV4-1 TRBD1 CASSQQTGVTETQYF TGCGCCAGCAGCCAACAGACAGGGGTTACAGAGACCCAGTACTTC
TRBJ2-5 TRBV4-1 - CASSQGQGETQYF TGCGCCAGCAGCCAAGGTCAGGGGGAGACCCAGTACTTC
TRBJ1-1 TRBV2 - CASSQGRNTEAFF TGTGCCAGCAGCCAGGGGCGGAACACTGAAGCTTTCTTT
TRBJ1-2 TRBV2 TRBD1 CASSTDRGRGYTF TGTGCCAGCAGCACCGACAGGGGGCGAGGCTACACCTTC
TRBJ1-4 TRBV9 TRBD1 CASSVEGQRNEKLFF TGTGCCAGCAGCGTAGAGGGACAGCGGAATGAAAAACTGTTTTTT
TRBJ2-3 TRBV2 TRBD1 CASTRTGPDTQYF TGTGCCAGCACCAGGACAGGGCCAGATACGCAGTATTTT
TRBJ1-1 TRBV9 - CASSVAGDPESEAFF TGTGCCAGCAGCGTGGCAGGGGACCCTGAATCTGAAGCTTTCTTT
TRBJ1-4 TRBV6-5 TRBD1 CASSNRGFKEKLFF TGTGCCAGCAGTAACAGGGGCTTTAAGGAAAAACTGTTTTTT
TRBJ2-7 TRBV9 TRBD1 CASSPGGPSYEQYF TGTGCCAGCAGCCCAGGGGGCCCCTCCTACGAGCAGTACTTC
TRBJ1-6 TRBV30 TRBD1 CAWGQELFSNSPLHF TGTGCCTGGGGACAGGAGCTATTCAGTAATTCACCCCTCCACTTT
TRBJ2-7 TRBV10-3 TRBD1 CAISRTGGSYEQYF TGTGCCATCAGTCGGACAGGGGGTTCCTACGAGCAGTACTTC
TRBJ2-7 TRBV6-1 - CASSPTPLSSYEQYF TGTGCCAGCAGTCCTACACCACTAAGCTCCTACGAGCAGTACTTC
TRBJ2-1 TRBV5-6 - CASSPGQGNEQFF TGTGCCAGCAGCCCAGGCCAGGGCAATGAGCAGTTCTTC
TRBJ1-1 TRBV11-2 - CASSSGGTEAFF TGTGCCAGCTCAAGCGGGGGCACTGAAGCTTTCTTT
TRBJ2-7 TRBV5-6 TRBD1 CASSPDAGTGARSSYEQYF TGTGCCAGCAGCCCTGACGCCGGGACAGGGGCTAGGAGCTCCTACGAGCAGTACTTC
TRBJ2-5 TRBV2 TRBD1 CASSDRNVWDSRQETQYF TGTGCCAGCAGCGACCGTAACGTTTGGGACAGCCGCCAAGAGACCCAGTACTTC
TRBJ1-2 TRBV10-3 - CAISDQGHPYGYTF TGTGCCATCAGTGATCAGGGGCATCCTTATGGCTACACCTTC
TRBJ2-7 TRBV27 - CASSLYPGPYEQYF TGTGCCAGCAGTTTATATCCAGGGCCCTACGAGCAGTACTTC